Described below is a single T cell receptor (beta chain) sequence and its context. Its antigen is currently unknown. PCR employed 60 Vbeta and 13 Jbeta primers. Using immunoSEQ multiplex PCR, the repertoire was profiled, and TCRdb retains in-frame clones only, with some absent. The sample contains around 220,000 clones, about 79% of which appear only once. Looked up from germline, CDR1 is WSHSY and CDR2 is SAAADI. Trimming took 4 bases from V and 2 from J, leaving 11 bases between them. This CDR3 region has 14 residues. The sample originates from a study of cytomegalovirus exposure and HLA in healthy donors. Findings and limits, study-wide: Cytomegalovirus association was listed for roughly 160 TCR beta chains.

The chain joins TRBV10-2 to TRBJ2-5; tentatively, D is TRBD2 (6 bases). This clonotype was sampled from a man aged 18 to 35 in good health and CMV-seronegative. The sequenced material came from PBMCs. DNA for the CDR3: TGCGCCAGCAGTGGGTGGGGGGAGCAAGAGACCCAGTACTTC. Protein product: CASSGWGEQETQYF.